This is a list of T cell receptor beta chains from one sample in a study of monozygotic twins with cystic fibrosis. Only in-frame clones appear in the TCRdb table, and some are missing; sequencing was by immunoSEQ multiplex PCR. The repertoire includes about 36,000 clones, approximately 84% of them detected once, and under 2% sits in the top ten. Sample: blood. These receptors were taken from a girl aged 2 to 10 with cystic fibrosis. Both conserved end residues are trimmed from each CDR3. A D gene is named only where the DNA matches it firmly. Only some rows state a clone size, as once, few, many or a class for expanded clones.

>.|TRBJ2-7|TRBV7-9|.
ASSLGDLGGYEQY
>.|TRBJ1-2|TRBV29-1|.
SVEDDMTNYGYT
>.|TRBJ1-5|TRBV6-6|.
ASHNSNQPQH
>.|TRBJ2-6|TRBV5-1|.
ASNYDSYGANVLT
>.|TRBJ2-7|TRBV20-1|few
SLTGSNEQY
>.|TRBJ2-5|TRBV14|.
ASSQGQGGFFRGETQY
>.|TRBJ2-3|TRBV27|.
ASTILGPTDTQY
>.|TRBJ2-2|TRBV29-1|.
SVGSSSYTGELF
>.|TRBJ2-1|TRBV18|.
ASGGAEPLGEQF
>.|TRBJ1-1|TRBV2|.
ASRLNRAENTEAF
>.|TRBJ2-7|TRBV6-6|.
ASSGAPVPNYEQY
>TRBD1|TRBJ2-7|TRBV9|.
ASSSGTDYEQY
>.|TRBJ1-4|TRBV30|.
AWSVLGGGEKLF
>TRBD1|TRBJ2-7|TRBV9|.
ASSVEGQGSLYEQY
>.|TRBJ1-3|TRBV30|.
AWSVRSGNTIY
>.|TRBJ1-2|TRBV19|.
ASSRPTGSGYGYT
>.|TRBJ1-2|TRBV9|.
ASARGSPINPAHERRDYGYT
>.|TRBJ2-5|TRBV27|.
ASHIGRLQETQY
>TRBD1|TRBJ1-2|TRBV5-4|.
ASSLLGQAANYGYT
>.|TRBJ2-5|TRBV5-4|.
ASSLLASETQY
>.|TRBJ2-7|TRBV30|.
AWSVIGWYEQY
>TRBD1|TRBJ1-5|TRBV13|once
ASSSGQGARNQPQH
>.|TRBJ1-1|TRBV30|few
AWRVRGNTEAF
>.|TRBJ2-7|TRBV9|.
ASSVSWGEQY
>.|TRBJ2-1|TRBV4-2|.
ASSRGTSRNEQF
>TRBD1|TRBJ1-5|TRBV29-1|once
SVGPGQGLRSNQPQH
>.|TRBJ1-6|TRBV5-3|.
ARSSQGLNSPLH
>TRBD1|TRBJ1-2|TRBV5-1|.
ASSPPDRNYGYT
>.|TRBJ2-3|TRBV5-6|.
ASSSTDTQY
>TRBD2|TRBJ2-1|TRBV6-4|few
ASSDSGGAYNEQF
>TRBD1|TRBJ1-6|TRBV30|.
AWRPTGTALNSPLH
>.|TRBJ2-1|TRBV6-5|.
ASSFSGGQTYNEQF
>.|TRBJ2-7|TRBV27|.
ASSFGKSRTYEQY
>.|TRBJ2-5|TRBV15|.
ATSRGQETQY
>.|TRBJ1-2|TRBV14|few
ASSQELRGIGGYT